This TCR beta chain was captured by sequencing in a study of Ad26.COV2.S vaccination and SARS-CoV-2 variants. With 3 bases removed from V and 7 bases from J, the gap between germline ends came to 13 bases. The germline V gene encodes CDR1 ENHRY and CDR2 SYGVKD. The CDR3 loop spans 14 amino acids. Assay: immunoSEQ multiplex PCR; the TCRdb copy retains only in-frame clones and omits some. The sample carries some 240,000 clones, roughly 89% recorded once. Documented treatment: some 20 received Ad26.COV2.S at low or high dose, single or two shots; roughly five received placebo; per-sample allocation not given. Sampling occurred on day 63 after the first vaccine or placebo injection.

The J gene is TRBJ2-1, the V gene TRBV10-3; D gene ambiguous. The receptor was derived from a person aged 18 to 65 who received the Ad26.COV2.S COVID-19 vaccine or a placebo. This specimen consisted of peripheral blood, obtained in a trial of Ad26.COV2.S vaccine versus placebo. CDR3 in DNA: TGTGCCATCAGTGATGCCGATTTAGGGAATGAGCAGTTCTTC. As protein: CAISDADLGNEQFF.